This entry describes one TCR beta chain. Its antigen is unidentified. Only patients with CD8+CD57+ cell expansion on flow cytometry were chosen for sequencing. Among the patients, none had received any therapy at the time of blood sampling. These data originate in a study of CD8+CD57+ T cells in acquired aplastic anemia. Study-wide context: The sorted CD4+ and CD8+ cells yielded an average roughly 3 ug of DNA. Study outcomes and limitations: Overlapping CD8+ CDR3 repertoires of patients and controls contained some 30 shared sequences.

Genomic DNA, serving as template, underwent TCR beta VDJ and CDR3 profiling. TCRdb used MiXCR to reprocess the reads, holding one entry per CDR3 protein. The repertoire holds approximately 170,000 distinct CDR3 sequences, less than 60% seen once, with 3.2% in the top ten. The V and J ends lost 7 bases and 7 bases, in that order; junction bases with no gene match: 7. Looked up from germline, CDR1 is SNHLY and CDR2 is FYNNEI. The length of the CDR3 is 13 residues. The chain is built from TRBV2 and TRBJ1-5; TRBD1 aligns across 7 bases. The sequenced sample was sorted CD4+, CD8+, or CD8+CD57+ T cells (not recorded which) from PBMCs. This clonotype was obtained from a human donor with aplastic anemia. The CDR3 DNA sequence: TGTGCCAGCAAAGGAGACAGGGACCAGCCCCAGCATTTT. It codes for CASKGDRDQPQHF. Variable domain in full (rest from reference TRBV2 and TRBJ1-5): EPEVTQTPSHQVTQMGQEVILRCVPISNHLYFYWYRQILGQKVEFLVSFYNNEISEKSEIFDDQFSVERPDGSNFTLKIRSTKLEDSAMYFCASKGDRDQPQHFGDGTRLSIL.